The 23 T cell receptor beta chains listed next were all sequenced from one sample in a study of PD-L1 blockade in urothelial cancer. Measured with immunoSEQ multiplex PCR; TCRdb has only the in-frame clones, and not every one. Counted here are around 120,000 clones, around 89% occurring once; the ten biggest clones make up about 1.8%. The time point denotes: peripheral blood 6 weeks after treatment start. The material sequenced was PBMCs, taken around atezolizumab (anti-PD-L1) treatment. The source is a man aged 60-69 years with urothelial cancer.

The chain carries TRBV28 and TRBJ1-2; TRBD1 aligns across 9 bases. The CDR3 sequence is 17 residues long. Germline CDR1 MDHEN, CDR2 SYDVKM. Trimming at V came to 4 bases and at J to 0 bases, leaving 9 bases not matched to a gene. The CDR3 DNA is TGTGCCAGCAGTTCGCCGGACAGGGGTTTTGCTAACTATGGCTACACCTTC. Translation: CASSSPDRGFANYGYTF.

The V call is TRBV28, the J call TRBJ2-2; 13 nucleotides line up with TRBD2. V dropped 7 bases and J dropped 1; count of bases not matched to a gene: 6. The CDR3 runs 17 residues. The V gene's germline CDR1 is MDHEN and CDR2 SYDVKM. This chain's CDR3 is CASTLLAGGKNTGELFF. The CDR3 DNA follows: TGTGCCAGCACCCTACTAGCGGGGGGGAAGAACACCGGGGAGCTGTTTTTT.

The chain carries TRBV5-4 and TRBJ2-6; 7 positions match TRBD2. Germline V gene data show CDR1 as SGHNT and CDR2 as YYREEE (reference sequence). V shed 4 bases, J shed 2 bases, and the junction held 6 bases outside the gene matches. The CDR3 extends over 16 amino acids. Written as DNA, the CDR3 is TGTGCCAGCAGCCTGTGGGGGGGACCTGGGGCCAACGTCCTGACTTTC. It encodes CASSLWGGPGANVLTF.

The chain combines TRBV4-3 with TRBJ1-1; TRBD1 matches at 10 bases. Germline CDR1 LGHNA, CDR2 YSLEER. The CDR3 length is 13 residues. V shed 0 bases and J 11 bases; nucleotides not matched to a gene: 3. DNA for the CDR3: TGCGCCAGCAGCCAAGAGACAGGGGGCAGTGCTTTCTTT. This codes for CASSQETGGSAFF.

The chain has TRBV7-3 and TRBJ2-1; TRBD2 agrees at 8 bases. Germline-derived CDR1 and CDR2 are SGHTA and FQGTGA. The ends lost 3 bases at V and 5 bases at J; junction bases unmatched: 3. This CDR3 has 14 residues. The CDR3, as DNA: TGTGCCAGCAGCTTTATAGCGGGAAACAATGAGCAGTTCTTC. Residues: CASSFIAGNNEQFF.

J is TRBJ1-2 and V is TRBV7-3, with 12 bases that match TRBD1. The CDR3 loop spans 16 amino acids. Germline-derived CDR1 and CDR2 are SGHTA and FQGTGA. The V segment lost 5 bases and the J segment 7 bases; nucleotides outside the gene matches: 11. The CDR3 nucleotides read TGTGCCAGCAGCGCCTCTCAGGGACAGGGGGCAGGTGGCTACACCTTC. Protein sequence: CASSASQGQGAGGYTF.

This chain connects TRBV6-5 to TRBJ1-2, with 10 bases fitting TRBD1. From germline, CDR1 is MNHEY and CDR2 SVGAGI. This CDR3 spans 15 amino acids. V lost 5 bases, J lost 7 bases, and 10 bases stayed unmatched. The CDR3 region has the DNA TGTGCCAGCAGTCCTGCGTGGGACAGGGGTGTTGGCTACACCTTC. Translating it yields CASSPAWDRGVGYTF.

The chain uses TRBV28 and TRBJ2-5; D is undetermined. The CDR3 consists of 12 residues. Germline loops: CDR1 MDHEN, CDR2 SYDVKM. V lost 5 bases to trimming and J lost 6 bases, with 10 bases between them. The CDR3 DNA is TGTGCCAGCAGTCAGAAACACAAGACCCAGTACTTC. Its protein product is CASSQKHKTQYF. The variable domain in full, completed from reference TRBV28 and TRBJ2-5, reads DVKVTQSSRYLVKRTGEKVFLECVQDMDHENMFWYRQDPGLGLRLIYFSYDVKMKEKGDIPEGYSVSREKKERFSLILESASTNQTSMYLCASSQKHKTQYFGPGTRLLVL.

This sequence joins TRBV6-5 and TRBJ1-1, with a weak D call TRBD1 (6 bases). Looked up from germline, CDR1 is MNHEY and CDR2 is SVGAGI. This CDR3 is built from 15 residues. Trimming left V 4 bases short and J 4 bases short, with 16 bases between. CDR3: CASSSYPDSTTEAFF. The CDR3 DNA reads TGTGCCAGCAGTTCCTACCCGGACAGTACCACTGAAGCTTTCTTT.

The chain joins TRBV19 to TRBJ2-3; 11 positions match TRBD2. The CDR3 sequence is 14 residues long. The V gene's germline CDR1 is LNHDA and CDR2 SQIVND (reference sequence). V lost 9 bases and J lost 4; bases outside the gene matches: 6. The DNA of the CDR3 is TGTGCCAGCGGGACTAGCGGTTCCGCAGATACGCAGTATTTT. Its protein is CASGTSGSADTQYF.

The V and J genes are TRBV7-9 and TRBJ1-3; D may be TRBD1 (6 bases). V was cut by 5 bases and J by 0 bases, with 20 bases left in between. This CDR3 contains 18 residues. Germline CDR1 and CDR2: SEHNR and FQNEAQ (reference sequence). The CDR3 region has the DNA TGTGCCAGCAGCCCTATCCCTTTATTACAGGGCTCTGGAAACACCATATATTTT. Its translation: CASSPIPLLQGSGNTIYF.

Details on this clone: Compared with germline, one end of the junction differs, possibly owing to a read error. The chain recombines TRBV7-7 with TRBJ2-7; no clear D gene. Germline lookup yields CDR1 SSHAT and CDR2 FNYEAQ (reference sequence). The CDR3 is made up of 14 amino acids. In DNA, the CDR3 is TGTGCTAGCAGCTTAGGGCCCCAAACGAACGAGCAGTACTTC. Its protein product is CASSLGPQTNEQYF.

This clone was seen only a few times. V gene TRBV18 combines with J gene TRBJ2-5, with 10 bases fitting TRBD2. With V trimmed by 1 base and J by 5 bases, 10 bases remained unmatched. CDR1 and CDR2 (germline): KGHSH, LQKENI. The CDR3 loop spans 17 amino acids. The CDR3 bases are TGTGCCAGCTCACCACGAGAGCGGGGGGGCCTTGGGGAGACCCAGTACTTC. This gives the protein CASSPRERGGLGETQYF.

This clone was found a few times. The CDR3 loop reads CATAGAGGAGTGELFF. CDR3 DNA: TGTGCCACGGCCGGGGCAGGGGGCGCCGGCACCGGGGAGCTGTTTTTT. V is TRBV15 and J is TRBJ2-2, with TRBD1 matching 8 bases. The germline V gene has CDR1 LNHNV and CDR2 YYDKDF (reference sequence). V was pared by 9 bases and J by 4 bases, with 13 bases of the junction left unmatched. This CDR3 comprises 16 residues.

V gene TRBV9 combines with J gene TRBJ2-3, with 11 bases matching TRBD2. Per the germline V gene, CDR1 is SGDLS and CDR2 is YYNGEE. The V gene end was trimmed by 0 bases and the J gene end by 3 bases; junction bases not matched to a gene: 0. The CDR3 has 15 amino acids. CDR3 in amino acids: CASSVGLAGTDTQYF. The CDR3 coding sequence is TGTGCCAGCAGCGTAGGACTAGCGGGAACAGATACGCAGTATTTT.

The chain has TRBV18 and TRBJ2-5, with D possibly TRBD2 on 5 matching bases. V lost 1 base and J lost 4, with 10 bases in between. Germline assignment: CDR1 KGHSH and CDR2 LQKENI. The CDR3 consists of 14 residues. CDR3 nucleotide sequence: TGTGCCAGCTCACCACAAGGCGGGTCAGAGACCCAGTACTTC. Translation: CASSPQGGSETQYF.

The chain couples TRBV2 to TRBJ1-2; 7 positions match TRBD1. The germline gives CDR1 SNHLY, CDR2 FYNNEI. Germline trimming cut 1 base from V and 3 bases from J; bases unmatched to any gene: 2. The CDR3 contains 14 residues. This chain's CDR3 is CASSEDRGYYGYTF. The CDR3 DNA follows: TGTGCCAGCAGTGAAGACAGGGGTTACTATGGCTACACCTTC.

The chain joins TRBV28 to TRBJ1-4, with 7 bases aligning to TRBD1. Germline assignment: CDR1 MDHEN and CDR2 SYDVKM. This CDR3 contains 18 residues. The junction had 9 bases not matched to a gene; V was cut back by 2 bases and J by 0 bases. Written as DNA, the CDR3 is TGTGCCAGCAGTTTACCAGGGACAGTCCACGCAACTAATGAAAAACTGTTTTTT. This codes for CASSLPGTVHATNEKLFF.

The chain has TRBV19 and TRBJ1-1; no clear D gene. CDR1 is LNHDA, CDR2 SQIVND, per germline (reference sequence). This CDR3 is built from 14 residues. Trimming cost V 8 bases and J 6 bases, with 19 bases left between them. The CDR3 spells CASASRGSNAEAFF. In nucleotides, the CDR3 is TGTGCCAGTGCCTCTCGAGGGTCTAATGCTGAAGCTTTCTTT.

The gene calls are TRBV7-9 and TRBJ2-2; possible D gene TRBD1, 5 bases. Per the germline V gene, CDR1 is SEHNR and CDR2 is FQNEAQ (reference sequence). V was clipped by 5 bases and J by 0 bases, with 13 bases between them. The CDR3 loop spans 16 amino acids. CDR3 DNA: TGTGCCAGCAGCCCTCAACGACAGTCGAACACCGGGGAGCTGTTTTTT. Residues: CASSPQRQSNTGELFF. Drawing the rest from reference TRBV7-9 and TRBJ2-2, the complete variable domain is DTGVSQNPRHKITKRGQNVTFRCDPISEHNRLYWYRQTLGQGPEFLTYFQNEAQLEKSRLLSDRFSAERPKGSFSTLEIQRTEQGDSAMYLCASSPQRQSNTGELFFGEGSRLTVL.

The chain has TRBV28 and TRBJ1-6; D might be TRBD1 (5 bases). The V end lost 3 bases, the J end lost 0 bases, and 18 bases lay between the germline ends. Germline loops: CDR1 MDHEN, CDR2 SYDVKM. CDR3 size: 19 residues. The CDR3 protein is CASSLYGRASSSYNSPLHF. The CDR3 bases are TGTGCCAGCAGTTTGTACGGCAGGGCTTCGAGCTCCTATAATTCACCCCTCCACTTT.

V gene TRBV30 combines with J gene TRBJ1-4; 10 bases map to TRBD1. CDR1 GTSNPN and CDR2 SVGIG come from the germline V gene (reference sequence). V lost 0 bases and J lost 6; bases outside the gene matches: 4. This CDR3 contains 15 residues. Written as DNA, the CDR3 is TGTGCCTGGAGTGTACTTGGGACAGGGGATGAAAAACTGTTTTTT. It is translated as CAWSVLGTGDEKLFF.

The chain links TRBV2 to TRBJ2-7; 8 bases match TRBD1. Germline trimming cut 1 base from V and 0 bases from J; bases unmatched to any gene: 2. The germline CDR1 and CDR2 sequences are SNHLY and FYNNEI. This CDR3 contains 15 residues. CDR3 coding DNA: TGTGCCAGCAGTGAAGGGACAGGGCTCTCCTACGAGCAGTACTTC. As protein: CASSEGTGLSYEQYF.